The present TCR beta chain was sequenced within a study of blood T cell repertoires in COVID-19. For the study at large: Both acute and convalescent COVID-19 samples were obtained from the United States, Italy and Spain.

With V trimmed by 2 bases and J by 0 bases, 7 bases remained unmatched. In germline, CDR1 is SGHRS, CDR2 YFSETQ. This CDR3 contains 17 residues. Participants were aged roughly 18 to 90 years, lived in roughly 23 US areas, and enrolled virtually. Cohort allocation depended upon clinical history that participants reported. Study processing details: Amplification of reference gene primers was used by the study to estimate nucleated cell counts. The method was immunoSEQ multiplex PCR; TCRdb's version includes in-frame clones alone and lacks a portion of them. That table gives V, J and clone size, and the DNA gave D and trimming. The sample records 180,000 or so clones, approximately 89% being singletons.

The receptor was derived from a man aged 40-55 years who had recovered from COVID-19. The sequenced sample consisted of PBMCs or T cells enriched from blood (not recorded which). V and J are TRBV5-1 and TRBJ1-1; 10 bases agree with TRBD1. CDR3 nucleotides: TGCGCCAGCAGCTTCGTCCCGGGACAGGGGTTGAACACTGAAGCTTTCTTT. It codes for CASSFVPGQGLNTEAFF.